This TCR beta chain was sequenced for a study of immune evolution from preneoplasia to lung adenocarcinoma. In the study overall: HLA loss of heterozygosity: 5.5% to 8.5% AIS, less than 18% MIA, around 35% ADC, none AAH. Whole-study findings and limits: Normal lung had the highest top T cell clone frequencies. T cell clonality was higher in KRAS-mutant than EGFR-mutant or wild-type nodules.

CDR1 is SGDLS, CDR2 YYNGEE, per germline. V lost 1 base, J lost 0 bases, and 9 bases stayed unmatched. CDR3 length: 18 residues. Measured with immunoSEQ multiplex PCR; TCRdb has only the in-frame clones, and not every one. The data contain around 12,000 clones, roughly 84% of them singletons. As regards this clone: Its cognate antigen is unknown.

This sequence joins TRBV9 and TRBJ2-7; 11 bases align to TRBD2. The source is a person in their 70s with lung adenocarcinoma. Sequencing was performed on FFPE minimally invasive lung adenocarcinoma tissue. CDR3 nucleotides: TGTGCCAGCAGCGTATCTCTGACTAGCGGGGATAGCTCCTACGAGCAGTACTTC. It codes for CASSVSLTSGDSSYEQYF. The variable domain in full, with the rest retrieved from reference TRBV9 and TRBJ2-7, is DSGVTQTPKHLITATGQRVTLRCSPRSGDLSVYWYQQSLDQGLQFLIQYYNGEERAKGNILERFSAQQFPDLHSELNLSSLELGDSALYFCASSVSLTSGDSSYEQYFGPGTRLTVT.